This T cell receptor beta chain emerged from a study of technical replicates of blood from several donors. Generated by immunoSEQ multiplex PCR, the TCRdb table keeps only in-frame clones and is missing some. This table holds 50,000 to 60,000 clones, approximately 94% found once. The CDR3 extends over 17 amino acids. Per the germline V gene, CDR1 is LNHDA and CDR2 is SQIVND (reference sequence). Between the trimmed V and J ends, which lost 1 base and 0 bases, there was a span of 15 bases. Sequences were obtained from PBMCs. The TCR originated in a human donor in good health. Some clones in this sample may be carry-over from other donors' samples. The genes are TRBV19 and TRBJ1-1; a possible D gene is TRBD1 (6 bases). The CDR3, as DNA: TGTGCCAGTAGTATAGTAATCACAGGGACTATGAACACTGAAGCTTTCTTT. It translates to CASSIVITGTMNTEAFF. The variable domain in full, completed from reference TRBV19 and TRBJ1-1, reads DGGITQSPKYLFRKEGQNVTLSCEQNLNHDAMYWYRQDPGQGLRLIYYSQIVNDFQKGDIAEGYSVSREKKESFPLTVTSAQKNPTAFYLCASSIVITGTMNTEAFFGQGTRLTVV.